The 19 T cell receptor beta chains given below trace back to one sample, sequenced in a study of cytomegalovirus exposure and HLA in healthy donors. The study ran its PCR with 60 Vbeta and 13 Jbeta primers. TCRdb's copy holds only in-frame clones and misses some; the assay was immunoSEQ multiplex PCR. This sample has more than 80,000 clones, with 69% found just once. Sequenced material: PBMCs. These TCRs come from a man between 45 and 60 years old in good health and CMV-seronegative.

The chain carries TRBV30 and TRBJ2-7; 9 bases align to TRBD1. V was pared by 1 base and J by 4 bases, with 14 bases of the junction left unmatched. The CDR3 has 17 amino acids. Germline V gene sequence: CDR1 GTSNPN, CDR2 SVGIG (reference sequence). The CDR3, as DNA: TGTGCCTGGAGTGGTTTGGGACAGGGACATTATCCTTACGAGCAGTACTTC. Translated, it gives CAWSGLGQGHYPYEQYF.

This clone was counted between two and nine times. The chain employs TRBV7-9 and TRBJ1-1; D is possibly TRBD1 (6 bases). Per germline, CDR1 SEHNR and CDR2 FQNEAQ (reference sequence). V lost 3 bases to trimming and J lost 11 bases, with 10 bases between them. The CDR3 runs to 11 residues. CDR3 bases: TGTGCCAGCAGCTTCCGGGACACGGCTTTCTTT. The encoded protein is CASSFRDTAFF.

This chain links TRBV6-4 with TRBJ1-2, with TRBD1 identical over 7 bases. This CDR3 is built from 13 residues. Germline lookup yields CDR1 MRHNA and CDR2 SNTAGT. The V segment lost 5 bases and the J segment 4 bases; nucleotides outside the gene matches: 4. CDR3 DNA sequence: TGTGCCAGCAGTAAACAGGGGTCCTATGGCTACACCTTC. It encodes CASSKQGSYGYTF.

This clone came up a few times. This sequence joins TRBV15 and TRBJ2-6; 7 bases are shared with TRBD1. The CDR3 is made up of 18 amino acids. Germline-derived CDR1 and CDR2 are LNHNV and YYDKDF (reference sequence). Losses at the gene ends were 5 bases for V and 3 bases for J; bases not matched to a gene: 13. This CDR3 reads CATSAPGQRLSGANVLTF. DNA for the CDR3: TGTGCCACCAGCGCTCCGGGACAGCGTCTTAGTGGGGCCAACGTCCTGACTTTC.

This clone was observed a few times. The chain couples TRBV7-9 to TRBJ1-1, with 7 positions matching TRBD1. V shed 1 base and J 3 bases; nucleotides not matched to a gene: 2. The CDR3 contains 14 residues. Per the germline V gene, CDR1 is SEHNR and CDR2 is FQNEAQ (reference sequence). CDR3 nucleotides: TGTGCCAGCAGCTTAGAGGGGGCTGACACTGAAGCTTTCTTT. Its protein product is CASSLEGADTEAFF.

V is TRBV7-2 and J is TRBJ2-1; maybe TRBD2 (6 bases). Looked up from germline, CDR1 is SGHTA and CDR2 is FQGNSA. Trimming removed 5 bases from V and 4 bases from J, with 18 bases in between. The CDR3 runs to 16 residues. CDR3 residues: CASSPEGGPSYNEQFF. CDR3 DNA sequence: TGTGCCAGCAGCCCAGAGGGAGGACCTTCTTACAATGAGCAGTTCTTC.

This rearrangement joins TRBV4-3 to TRBJ2-1; 8 bases fit TRBD2. J was trimmed by 3 bases and V by 0 bases; bases with no gene match: 10. Germline V gene sequence: CDR1 LGHNA, CDR2 YSLEER. The CDR3 sequence is 18 residues long. CDR3 in DNA: TGCGCCAGCAGCCAAGAGAATAGCGGGGTTACGAGCTACAATGAGCAGTTCTTC. It codes for CASSQENSGVTSYNEQFF.

V usage is TRBV14 and J usage is TRBJ2-5; possibly TRBD2 for D (5 bases). The length of the CDR3 is 14 residues. The germline V gene has CDR1 SGHDN and CDR2 FVKESK. Trimming removed 3 bases from V and 0 bases from J, with 8 bases in between. DNA of the CDR3: TGTGCCAGCAGCCACGGGGTTTACCAAGAGACCCAGTACTTC. This codes for CASSHGVYQETQYF. Variable domain in full (rest from reference TRBV14 and TRBJ2-5): EAGVTQFPSHSVIEKGQTVTLRCDPISGHDNLYWYRRVMGKEIKFLLHFVKESKQDESGMPNNRFLAERTGGTYSTLKVQPAELEDSGVYFCASSHGVYQETQYFGPGTRLLVL.

The rearrangement uses TRBV5-3 and TRBJ1-2; 8 bases are a match to TRBD1. TRBV5-3 is known as an ORF, though its function is uncertain. V shed 2 bases and J 8 bases; nucleotides not matched to a gene: 2. This CDR3 is 12 amino acids long. CDR3 in DNA: TGTGCCAGAAGCTTCAGGGGGCAAGGCTACACCTTC. Translation gives CARSFRGQGYTF.

V usage is TRBV7-3 and J usage is TRBJ2-1; tentative D call: TRBD2 (7 bases). V lost 1 base, J lost 7 bases, and 14 bases lay in between. The V gene's germline CDR1 is SGHTA and CDR2 FQGTGA. This CDR3 has 15 amino acids. DNA of the CDR3: TGTGCCAGCAGCTTAAGAGGGGGGGCGGGTAATGAGCAGTTCTTC. It encodes CASSLRGGAGNEQFF.

This clone was detected once. The chain couples TRBV29-1 to TRBJ2-1, with 7 bases lining up with TRBD2. The germline V gene has CDR1 SQVTM and CDR2 ANQGSEA. The trim removed 7 bases at V and 4 bases at J, leaving 10 bases unmatched. The CDR3 length is 14 residues. As DNA, the CDR3 is TGCAGCGGCAAGACTAGCTCGTTATACAATGAGCAGTTCTTC. This encodes CSGKTSSLYNEQFF.

V is TRBV2 and J is TRBJ1-5, with D perhaps matching TRBD1 (6 bases). The germline V and J ends were trimmed by 6 bases and 6 bases, with 15 bases remaining between them. This CDR3 spans 14 amino acids. CDR1 is SNHLY and CDR2 is FYNNEI in the germline V gene. CDR3 nucleotide sequence: TGTGCCAGCAGCAGACTGGGGGCAGGTCAGCCCCAGCATTTT. The encoded protein is CASSRLGAGQPQHF.

The chain couples TRBV6-5 to TRBJ2-7, with D possibly being TRBD1 (5 bases). V was cut by 1 base and J by 2 bases, with 9 bases left in between. This CDR3 is 14 amino acids long. Germline V gene data show CDR1 as MNHEY and CDR2 as SVGAGI. The CDR3 region is CASSYLGQTYEQYF. The CDR3 coding sequence is TGTGCCAGCAGTTACTTGGGGCAGACCTACGAGCAGTACTTC.

The rearrangement joins TRBV7-9 to TRBJ1-2; 7 nucleotides match TRBD1. The germline V gene encodes CDR1 SEHNR and CDR2 FQNEAQ (reference sequence). J was trimmed by 4 bases and V by 9 bases; bases with no gene match: 11. This CDR3 region has 14 residues. The CDR3 sequence: CASTKMGQSYGYTF. The CDR3 DNA sequence: TGTGCCAGTACCAAAATGGGACAGAGCTATGGCTACACCTTC.

V usage is TRBV4-1 and J usage is TRBJ2-2, with D possibly being TRBD2 (5 bases). The CDR3 is 15 residues long. Trimming took off 2 bases at V and 6 bases at J, with 13 bases between the two ends. Per the germline V gene, CDR1 is MGHRA and CDR2 is YSYEKL. The DNA of the CDR3 is TGCGCCAGCAGCCAACACGGGGTGGCGGCCGGGGAGCTGTTTTTT. Its translation is CASSQHGVAAGELFF.

As concerns this clone: The sample carries other DNA sequences with the same CDR3. The rearrangement links TRBV5-1 to TRBJ2-7; a possible D gene is TRBD2 (6 bases). Trimming stripped 4 bases from V and 3 bases from J, with 17 bases between. Looked up from germline, CDR1 is SGHRS and CDR2 is YFSETQ. The CDR3 sequence is 15 residues long. CDR3 amino acids: CASSGTGLRSYEQYF. The CDR3 DNA reads as TGCGCCAGCAGCGGGACGGGACTGAGGAGCTACGAGCAGTACTTC. Full variable domain (rest looked up from reference TRBV5-1 and TRBJ2-7): KAGVTQTPRYLIKTRGQQVTLSCSPISGHRSVSWYQQTPGQGLQFLFEYFSETQRNKGNFPGRFSGRQFSNSRSEMNVSTLELGDSALYLCASSGTGLRSYEQYFGPGTRLTVT.

Only one count was recorded for this clone. This chain links TRBV4-2 with TRBJ2-3; TRBD2 agrees at 8 bases. CDR1 is LGHNA and CDR2 is YNFKEQ in the germline V gene. The V and J ends lost 3 bases and 1 base, in that order; junction bases with no gene match: 9. This CDR3 region has 17 residues. The CDR3: CASSQRRGGLGTDTQYF. CDR3 nucleotides: TGTGCCAGCAGCCAGCGACGGGGGGGCCTGGGCACAGATACGCAGTATTTT.

A few counts support this clone. This chain uses TRBV5-1 with TRBJ2-3; D is perhaps TRBD1 (5 bases). Trimming took off 4 bases at V and 4 bases at J, with 13 bases between the two ends. The CDR3 runs to 14 residues. Per germline, CDR1 SGHRS and CDR2 YFSETQ. CDR3: CASSVQGEADTQYF. In nucleotides, the CDR3 is TGCGCCAGCAGCGTCCAGGGTGAGGCAGATACGCAGTATTTT.

In DNA, the CDR3 is TGCGCCAGCAGCTTAGGGACAGCCGCGTACAATGAGCAGTTCTTC. Protein product: CASSLGTAAYNEQFF. This chain links TRBV5-1 with TRBJ2-1; 7 bases are a match to TRBD1. The CDR3 is 15 residues long. V shed 2 bases, J shed 4 bases, and the junction held 6 bases outside the gene matches. Germline CDR1 SGHRS, CDR2 YFSETQ.